This is a list of T cell receptor beta chains from one sample in a study of CD8+CD57+ T cells in acquired aplastic anemia. TCRdb re-called the reads with MiXCR, one entry per CDR3 protein. The sample carries some 200,000 distinct CDR3 sequences, approximately 35% recorded once. Sequenced: sorted CD4+, CD8+, or CD8+CD57+ T cells (not recorded which) from PBMCs. The receptors originated from a human donor in good health, serving as a control. The CDR3 runs from the conserved cysteine through the conserved F or W. The D gene is left open where the match is weak. Size tells how often a clone was seen (once, few, many) or the class of an expanded clone, and some rows leave it out.

12,TRBV5-1,TRBJ1-6,-,-,TGCGCCAGCAGCTTGGTAGGGGATAGCCTCCACTTT,CASSLVGDSLHF
15,TRBV5-1,TRBJ2-3,TRBD2,-,TGCGCCAGCAGCTTGATGGCTAGCGGTGTAGATACGCAGTATTTT,CASSLMASGVDTQYF
11,TRBV29-1,TRBJ2-5,TRBD1,-,TGCAGCGCTTCCCAACAGGGGGAGGTATCCTTC,CSASQQGEVSF
15,TRBV7-6,TRBJ2-3,-,-,TGTGCCAGCAGCTTAGCGCAGTCTTGGGCAGATACGCAGTATTTT,CASSLAQSWADTQYF
11,TRBV29-1,TRBJ2-7,-,few,TGCAGCGTTCTGACACATTACGAGCAGTACTTC,CSVLTHYEQYF
12,TRBV7-6,TRBJ1-2,-,-,TGTGCCAGCAGCTTACGCCAGGATGGCTACACCTTC,CASSLRQDGYTF
16,TRBV5-4,TRBJ2-3,TRBD2,many,TGTGCCAGCAGCTCCGGGACTAGCGGGAACACAGATACGCAGTATTTT,CASSSGTSGNTDTQYF
16,TRBV7-3,TRBJ1-1,-,-,TGTGCCAGCCGCTTAAGGCCGGTCGGGCTGAACACCGAAGCTTTCTTT,CASRLRPVGLNTEAFF
15,TRBV29-1,TRBJ2-7,TRBD1,-,TGCAGCGTCGGAGGGATACGGACAGGGTTCTACGAGCAGTACTTC,CSVGGIRTGFYEQYF
14,TRBV4-1,TRBJ2-5,TRBD1,few,TGCGCCAGCAGCCAAGACCACAGGGGAGAGACCCAGTACTTC,CASSQDHRGETQYF
14,TRBV12-5,TRBJ2-5,-,-,TGTGCTAGTGGCCAAGACCAGATTGGAGAGACCCAGTACTTC,CASGQDQIGETQYF
14,TRBV20-1,TRBJ2-7,TRBD1,-,TGCAGTGCTGCCGGTGGACAGGGGGCTGACGAGCAGTACTTC,CSAAGGQGADEQYF
11,TRBV2,TRBJ2-2,-,-,TGTGCCAGCAGAGGAATATGTGGGCTGTTTTTT,CASRGICGLFF
17,TRBV29-1,TRBJ1-1,TRBD1,-,TGCAGCGTTTTTAACACCGGGACAGGGGGCCATAACACTGAAGCTTTCTTT,CSVFNTGTGGHNTEAFF
17,TRBV20-1,TRBJ2-1,TRBD2,-,TGCAGTGCTAGTACGTTGAGCGGGAGCCCCTCTCAGAATGAGCAGTTCTTC,CSASTLSGSPSQNEQFF